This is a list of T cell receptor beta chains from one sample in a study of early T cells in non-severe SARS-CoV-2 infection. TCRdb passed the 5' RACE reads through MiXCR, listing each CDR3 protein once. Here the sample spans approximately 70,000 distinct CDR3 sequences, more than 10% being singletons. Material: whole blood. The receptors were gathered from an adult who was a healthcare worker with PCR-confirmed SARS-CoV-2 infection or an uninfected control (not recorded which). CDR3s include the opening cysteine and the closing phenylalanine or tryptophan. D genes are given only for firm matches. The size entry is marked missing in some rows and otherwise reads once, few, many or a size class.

CSVGTSGLYNEQFF,TGCAGCGTAGGCACTAGCGGATTATACAATGAGCAGTTCTTC,TRBD2,TRBJ2-1,TRBV29-1,few
CSVTRGFSSYNEQFF,TGCAGCGTCACGCGGGGCTTTAGCTCCTACAATGAGCAGTTCTTC,-,TRBJ2-1,TRBV29-1,few
CASSSSYTGMNTEAFF,TGTGCCAGCAGTTCCTCTTACACGGGCATGAACACTGAAGCTTTCTTT,-,TRBJ1-1,TRBV6-6,few
CASSSYGNTIYF,TGTGCCAGCAGTTCCTATGGGAACACCATATATTTT,-,TRBJ1-3,TRBV12-3/TRBV12-4,-
CASSPTTGKTGELFF,TGTGCCAGCAGTCCCACCACAGGGAAAACCGGGGAGCTGTTTTTT,-,TRBJ2-2,TRBV27,many
CASSYPRAGQPQHF,TGTGCCAGCAGTTACCCCAGGGCCGGTCAGCCCCAGCATTTT,-,TRBJ1-5,TRBV6-2/TRBV6-3,few
CASSPTGGIAKNIQYF,TGTGCCAGCAGTCCGACAGGGGGCATAGCCAAAAACATTCAGTACTTC,TRBD1,TRBJ2-4,TRBV12-3/TRBV12-4,few
CASSQGRVTEAFF,TGTGCCAGCAGCCAAGGAAGAGTCACTGAAGCTTTCTTT,-,TRBJ1-1,TRBV14,-
CASSLYLDSDYGYTF,TGTGCCAGCAGCTTATACCTCGATTCCGACTATGGCTACACCTTC,-,TRBJ1-2,TRBV7-2,-
CASSLGQDYEQYF,TGTGCCAGCAGCTTGGGACAGGACTACGAGCAGTACTTC,TRBD1,TRBJ2-7,TRBV7-3,many
CSARPISTGKSETQYF,TGCAGTGCTAGACCCATCAGCACAGGGAAATCGGAGACCCAGTACTTC,-,TRBJ2-5,TRBV20-1,-
CASMRGGKAFF,TGTGCCAGCATGAGAGGGGGGAAAGCTTTCTTT,-,TRBJ1-1,TRBV6-1,-
CASSPRSSGQFTGELFF,TGTGCCAGCTCACCACGGTCATCGGGACAGTTCACCGGGGAGCTGTTTTTT,TRBD1,TRBJ2-2,TRBV18,few
CASSFSSGAYEQYF,TGTGCCAGCAGCTTCTCTTCGGGAGCCTACGAGCAGTACTTC,-,TRBJ2-7,TRBV5-6,-
CASSQVPGGEQYF,TGTGCCAGCAGCCAAGTACCCGGAGGGGAGCAGTACTTC,-,TRBJ2-7,TRBV14,many
CASSQTSGGVETQYF,TGTGCCAGCAGCCAGACTAGCGGGGGGGTCGAGACCCAGTACTTC,TRBD2,TRBJ2-5,TRBV14,many
CATSDPIAGDRDTQYF,TGTGCCACCAGTGATCCAATAGCGGGAGATCGTGATACGCAGTATTTT,TRBD2,TRBJ2-3,TRBV24-1,few
CASSLFPGEQFF,TGTGCCAGCAGTTTATTTCCCGGTGAGCAGTTCTTC,-,TRBJ2-1,TRBV27,-
CSASLDRGAQPQHF,TGCAGTGCTAGTCTGGACAGGGGAGCTCAGCCCCAGCATTTT,TRBD1,TRBJ1-5,TRBV20-1,many
CASSLAHRQGRSTDTQYF,TGTGCCAGCAGCTTAGCTCACCGACAGGGAAGGAGCACAGATACGCAGTATTTT,TRBD1,TRBJ2-3,TRBV7-8,many
CASSRSTSGRAADTQYF,TGTGCCAGCAGTCGATCGACTAGCGGGAGGGCCGCAGATACGCAGTATTTT,TRBD2,TRBJ2-3,TRBV6-1,few
CASSSLAGEADTQYF,TGTGCCAGCAGTTCGCTAGCGGGGGAGGCAGATACGCAGTATTTT,TRBD2,TRBJ2-3,TRBV7-2,many
CSVRGDRETQYF,TGCAGCGTTAGAGGGGATAGGGAGACCCAGTACTTC,-,TRBJ2-5,TRBV29-1,-
CASSPSPTYSYEQYF,TGTGCCAGCAGCCCAAGCCCCACTTACTCCTACGAGCAGTACTTC,-,TRBJ2-7,TRBV7-9,many
CASSYRGRSERENTIYF,TGTGCCAGCAGTTACCGGGGACGGTCGGAAAGGGAAAACACCATATATTTT,-,TRBJ1-3,TRBV6-6,many
CASSLTRETGELFF,TGTGCCAGCAGCTTAACCAGGGAAACCGGGGAGCTGTTTTTT,-,TRBJ2-2,TRBV7-3,many
CASSLNQGEDEQYF,TGTGCCAGCAGTTTAAATCAGGGTGAGGACGAGCAGTACTTC,-,TRBJ2-7,TRBV27,-
CASSTTGTAGEPQHF,TGTGCCAGCAGCACTACCGGGACAGCCGGGGAGCCCCAGCATTTT,TRBD1,TRBJ1-5,TRBV7-8,many
CASSVGGQGVSYEQYF,TGTGCCAGCAGCGTAGGGGGACAGGGTGTAAGCTACGAGCAGTACTTC,TRBD1,TRBJ2-7,TRBV9,-
CASSLAGPTDTQYF,TGCGCCAGCAGCTTGGCCGGGCCCACAGATACGCAGTATTTT,-,TRBJ2-3,TRBV5-1,few
CASTGLANTGELFF,TGCGCCAGCACCGGACTAGCGAACACCGGGGAGCTGTTTTTT,TRBD2,TRBJ2-2,TRBV10-2,-
CASSRGQGLPEAFF,TGTGCCAGCAGTCGGGGACAGGGTTTACCTGAAGCTTTCTTT,TRBD1,TRBJ1-1,TRBV6-6,many
CASSPTQRSTDTQYF,TGTGCCAGCTCACCGACTCAGCGGAGCACAGATACGCAGTATTTT,-,TRBJ2-3,TRBV18,many
CSARDVQGTGELFF,TGCAGTGCTAGAGATGTTCAGGGAACCGGGGAGCTGTTTTTT,-,TRBJ2-2,TRBV20-1,-
CASRSSAGTGTLEQYF,TGTGCCAGCAGGTCCTCGGCCGGGACAGGGACCCTCGAGCAGTACTTC,TRBD1,TRBJ2-7,TRBV28,few
CATSRQEVPGELFF,TGTGCCACCAGCAGACAGGAGGTCCCCGGGGAGCTGTTTTTT,-,TRBJ2-2,TRBV15,many
CASSSGGRTNWVSNQPQHF,TGTGCCAGCAGCTCCGGTGGACGGACGAATTGGGTTAGCAATCAGCCCCAGCATTTT,-,TRBJ1-5,TRBV7-8,many
CASSSDRNYEQYF,TGTGCCAGCAGCTCGGACAGGAATTACGAGCAGTACTTC,TRBD1,TRBJ2-7,TRBV7-9,few
CASAGTIDYEQYF,TGCGCCAGCGCCGGGACTATCGACTACGAGCAGTACTTC,TRBD2,TRBJ2-7,TRBV5-1,-
CASSAGTSGSADTQYF,TGTGCCAGCAGCGCCGGGACTAGCGGGAGCGCAGATACGCAGTATTTT,TRBD2,TRBJ2-3,TRBV7-6,-
CASSASGRASEQYF,TGTGCCAGCAGCGCTAGCGGGAGGGCAAGCGAGCAGTACTTC,TRBD2,TRBJ2-7,TRBV9,medium-sized
CSARTGYYNEQFF,TGCAGTGCTAGGACAGGTTACTACAATGAGCAGTTCTTC,-,TRBJ2-1,TRBV20-1,-
CASSQYRREQFF,TGTGCCAGCAGTCAATACCGTCGGGAGCAGTTCTTC,-,TRBJ2-1,TRBV7-2,-
CASSPQGMSTDTQYF,TGTGCCAGCAGCCCACAGGGGATGAGCACAGATACGCAGTATTTT,TRBD1,TRBJ2-3,TRBV7-2,-
CASSLSTGGADTQYF,TGTGCCAGCAGCTTATCGACAGGGGGGGCAGATACGCAGTATTTT,TRBD1,TRBJ2-3,TRBV7-6,few
CASSLTLLAPGELFF,TGTGCCAGCAGCTTAACCTTACTAGCGCCCGGGGAGCTGTTTTTT,TRBD2,TRBJ2-2,TRBV7-2,-
CASSYDSGANVLTF,TGTGCCAGCAGCTACGACTCTGGGGCCAACGTCCTGACTTTC,-,TRBJ2-6,TRBV7-8,-
CATLGRRNTEAFF,TGCGCCACCTTAGGGAGAAGGAACACTGAAGCTTTCTTT,-,TRBJ1-1,TRBV10-2,many
CASSPQGTDTQYF,TGTGCCAGCTCACCACAGGGGACAGATACGCAGTATTTT,-,TRBJ2-3,TRBV18,many
CASRNHREGTQYF,TGTGCCAGCAGGAACCACAGGGAGGGGACCCAGTACTTC,-,TRBJ2-5,TRBV6-2/TRBV6-3,-
CASRPGGQYNEQFF,TGTGCCAGCAGACCTGGAGGGCAATACAATGAGCAGTTCTTC,-,TRBJ2-1,TRBV5-4,many
CASSLAASNEQFF,TGTGCCAGCTCACTCGCCGCTTCCAATGAGCAGTTCTTC,-,TRBJ2-1,TRBV18,many
CSVEKDLYEQYF,TGCAGCGTTGAAAAGGATCTCTACGAGCAGTACTTC,-,TRBJ2-7,TRBV29-1,-
CASSPLDWGYGYTF,TGTGCCAGCTCACCACTTGACTGGGGCTATGGCTACACCTTC,-,TRBJ1-2,TRBV18,few